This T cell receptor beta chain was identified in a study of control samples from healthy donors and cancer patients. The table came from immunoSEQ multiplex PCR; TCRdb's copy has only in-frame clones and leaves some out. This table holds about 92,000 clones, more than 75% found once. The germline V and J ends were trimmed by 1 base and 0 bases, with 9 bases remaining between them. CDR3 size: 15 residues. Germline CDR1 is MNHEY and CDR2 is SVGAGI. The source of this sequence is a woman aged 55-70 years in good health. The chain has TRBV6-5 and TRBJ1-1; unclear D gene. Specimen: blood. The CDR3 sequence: CASSYYSFMNTEAFF. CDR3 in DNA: TGTGCCAGCAGTTACTACAGTTTCATGAACACTGAAGCTTTCTTT.